Each of the 32 T cell receptor beta chains below was sequenced from the same sample in a study of T cell repertoires in cytomegalovirus infection. TCRdb redid the calling of the reads with MiXCR, one entry per CDR3 protein. This table holds roughly 280,000 distinct CDR3 sequences, around 8.7% found once. Material for sequencing was PBMCs. The source is a human donor in good health (CMV status not recorded). Some clones in this sample may be carry-over from other donors' samples.

This clonotype was seen only a few times. V is TRBV7-2 and J is TRBJ1-6, with D uncertain. CDR3 size: 17 residues. The V end lost 4 bases, the J end lost 9 bases, and 22 bases lay between the germline ends. Per germline, CDR1 SGHTA and CDR2 FQGNSA. CDR3 sequence: CASSSSGVSSVSSPLHF. The CDR3 nucleotides read TGTGCCAGCAGCTCGAGCGGGGTATCTTCAGTAAGTTCACCCCTCCACTTT.

The chain employs TRBV12-3 or TRBV12-4 and TRBJ1-5; possible D gene TRBD1, 6 bases. CDR3 length equals 15 residues. V was cut by 4 bases and J by 4 bases, with 14 bases left in between. The CDR3 region is CASSSLRQGNQPQHF. In DNA, the CDR3 is TGTGCCAGCAGTTCCCTCCGGCAGGGGAATCAGCCCCAGCATTTT.

The chain has TRBV7-2 and TRBJ1-2; TRBD1 aligns across 9 bases. The CDR3 covers 14 residues. CDR1 is SGHTA, CDR2 FQGNSA, per germline. After removal of 5 bases from V and 6 bases from J, the junction contained 7 bases not matched to a gene. In DNA form, the CDR3 reads TGTGCCAGCAGCGTGGACAGGGGTGAAGATGGCTACACCTTC. It yields the protein CASSVDRGEDGYTF. The full variable domain, in which reference TRBV7-2 and TRBJ1-2 provide the parts outside the CDR3, is GAGVSQSPSNKVTEKGKDVELRCDPISGHTALYWYRQSLGQGLEFLIYFQGNSAPDKSGLPSDRFSAERTGGSVSTLTIQRTQQEDSAVYLCASSVDRGEDGYTFGSGTRLTVV.

At least ten counts were recorded for this clonotype. V gene TRBV7-2 combines with J gene TRBJ2-7; 8 nucleotides line up with TRBD1. Trimming at V came to 5 bases and at J to 3 bases, leaving 0 bases not matched to a gene. CDR1 and CDR2 from the germline V gene are SGHTA and FQGNSA. There are 12 residues in the CDR3. The CDR3 region has the DNA TGTGCCAGCAGCGGACAGGGCTACGAGCAGTACTTC. Protein product: CASSGQGYEQYF. Based on the CDR3 plus reference TRBV7-2 and TRBJ2-7, the full variable domain is GAGVSQSPSNKVTEKGKDVELRCDPISGHTALYWYRQSLGQGLEFLIYFQGNSAPDKSGLPSDRFSAERTGGSVSTLTIQRTQQEDSAVYLCASSGQGYEQYFGPGTRLTVT.

The table lists this clonotype with many counts. This chain links TRBV11-2 with TRBJ2-7; 8 bases fit TRBD1. The CDR3 loop spans 14 amino acids. V was clipped by 6 bases and J by 4 bases; unmatched bases: 8. Germline loops: CDR1 SGHAT, CDR2 FQNNGV. The CDR3 sequence is CASRVQGVRYEQYF. In DNA, the CDR3 is TGTGCCAGCAGAGTACAGGGGGTCCGGTACGAGCAGTACTTC.

This rearrangement joins TRBV7-2 to TRBJ1-6, with 8 bases aligning to TRBD1. V lost 6 bases to trimming and J lost 5 bases; unmatched junction nucleotides: 3. Germline loops: CDR1 SGHTA, CDR2 FQGNSA. The CDR3 contains 14 residues. The CDR3 spells CASSRQGNNSPLHF. CDR3 sequence (DNA): TGTGCCAGCAGTCGACAGGGGAATAATTCACCCCTCCACTTT. Full variable domain (missing parts from reference TRBV7-2 and TRBJ1-6): GAGVSQSPSNKVTEKGKDVELRCDPISGHTALYWYRQSLGQGLEFLIYFQGNSAPDKSGLPSDRFSAERTGGSVSTLTIQRTQQEDSAVYLCASSRQGNNSPLHFGNGTRLTVT.

Ten or more counts support this clonotype. The V and J genes are TRBV19 and TRBJ1-5; TRBD1 matches at 7 bases. Germline CDR1 LNHDA, CDR2 SQIVND (reference sequence). The CDR3 covers 14 residues. The J segment lost 5 bases and the V segment lost 1 base, leaving 2 bases of the junction unmatched. CDR3 sequence: CASSIGTGHQPQHF. The CDR3 coding sequence is TGTGCCAGTAGTATAGGGACAGGCCATCAGCCCCAGCATTTT.

Many counts were recorded for this clonotype. The rearrangement uses TRBV7-2 and TRBJ1-2; D is perhaps TRBD1 (6 bases). Deletions cut 5 bases from V and 0 bases from J, with 16 bases between. Germline CDR1 and CDR2: SGHTA and FQGNSA. This CDR3 is built from 16 residues. The CDR3 nucleotides are TGTGCCAGCAGCCCCCTCGGGGGACAAACTAACTATGGCTACACCTTC. It encodes CASSPLGGQTNYGYTF.

This clonotype was counted at least ten times. The chain is built from TRBV12-3 or TRBV12-4 and TRBJ1-2, with D hard to call. The germline V and J ends were trimmed by 6 bases and 5 bases, with 16 bases remaining between them. The CDR3 runs to 14 residues. The CDR3 bases are TGTGCCAGCAGCAGATCCTGGAGGGTTTATGGCTACACCTTC. Protein product: CASSRSWRVYGYTF.

There are a few counts of this clonotype. The V gene is TRBV6-2 or TRBV6-3, the J gene TRBJ2-7; D gene ambiguous. The germline V gene encodes CDR1 MNHEY and CDR2 SVGEGT. V was shortened by 2 bases and J by 4 bases, with 15 bases between the two germline ends. The CDR3 covers 15 residues. CDR3 in amino acids: CASSYHLAERYEQYF. The CDR3 nucleotides read TGTGCCAGCAGTTACCACCTCGCGGAAAGATACGAGCAGTACTTC.

This clonotype was seen a handful of times. V usage is TRBV19 and J usage is TRBJ2-5, with a possible D match to TRBD1 (5 bases). V was cut by 5 bases and J by 5 bases, with 12 bases left in between. The CDR3 extends over 13 amino acids. Germline lookup yields CDR1 LNHDA and CDR2 SQIVND (reference sequence). The CDR3 nucleotides are TGTGCCAGTAGTGGCAGGGTGTTGGAGACCCAGTACTTC. Amino acids: CASSGRVLETQYF. Full variable domain (rest looked up from reference TRBV19 and TRBJ2-5): DGGITQSPKYLFRKEGQNVTLSCEQNLNHDAMYWYRQDPGQGLRLIYYSQIVNDFQKGDIAEGYSVSREKKESFPLTVTSAQKNPTAFYLCASSGRVLETQYFGPGTRLLVL.

This clonotype was seen repeatedly, ten times or more. The chain recombines TRBV7-9 with TRBJ2-1; D ambiguous. The V and J ends lost 5 bases and 1 base respectively, with 12 bases between them. The CDR3 covers 15 residues. CDR1 is SEHNR, CDR2 FQNEAQ, per germline (reference sequence). In DNA form, the CDR3 reads TGTGCCAGCAGCCCGGTTCGAGCTTCCTACAATGAGCAGTTCTTC. This gives the protein CASSPVRASYNEQFF.

The chain couples TRBV12-3 or TRBV12-4 to TRBJ1-1; 10 nucleotides line up with TRBD1. Unmatched junction bases numbered 5, after V lost 6 bases and J lost 4 bases. The CDR3 length is 14 residues. The CDR3 sequence is CASRRQGAITEAFF. In nucleotides, the CDR3 is TGTGCCAGCAGAAGACAGGGGGCAATCACTGAAGCTTTCTTT.

This clonotype was observed at least ten times. This chain links TRBV7-2 with TRBJ1-4; D remains ambiguous. V dropped 5 bases and J dropped 8 bases, with 18 bases sitting between them. Looked up from germline, CDR1 is SGHTA and CDR2 is FQGNSA. This CDR3 spans 15 amino acids. CDR3 nucleotides: TGTGCCAGCAGCCGAGGGAACATGGACGGGGAAAAACTGTTTTTT. It is translated as CASSRGNMDGEKLFF.

V and J are TRBV20-1 and TRBJ2-7; D gene unclear. V was trimmed by 6 bases and J by 3 bases, leaving 18 bases between them. The CDR3 has 14 residues. Germline V gene data show CDR1 as DFQATT and CDR2 as SNEGSKA (reference sequence). The CDR3 reads CSASKVVSGYEQYF. CDR3 in DNA: TGCAGTGCGAGTAAGGTGGTGTCGGGCTACGAGCAGTACTTC.

This clonotype was recorded many times. This CDR3 reads CASSLRTSGTDTQYF. The CDR3, as DNA: TGTGCCAGCAGCTTAAGAACTAGCGGAACAGATACGCAGTATTTT. The chain combines TRBV7-2 with TRBJ2-3; the match to TRBD2 covers 8 bases. Germline values: CDR1 SGHTA, CDR2 FQGNSA. Germline trimming cut 2 bases from V and 3 bases from J; bases unmatched to any gene: 4. This CDR3 has 15 residues.

V usage is TRBV11-3 and J usage is TRBJ2-2, with a possible D match to TRBD1 (5 bases). Germline CDR1 SGHNT, CDR2 YENEEA. Trimming took 5 bases from V and 3 from J, leaving 13 bases between them. CDR3 length: 15 amino acids. CDR3 sequence (DNA): TGTGCCAGCAGCCGGGCTGACAGAGACACCGGGGAGCTGTTTTTT. It codes for CASSRADRDTGELFF.

This clonotype appeared many times. The chain has TRBV7-2 and TRBJ2-5, with 10 bases lining up with TRBD2. This CDR3 is built from 16 residues. The ends lost 1 base at V and 2 bases at J; junction bases unmatched: 4. Germline V gene lookup returns CDR1 SGHTA and CDR2 FQGNSA. The CDR3 sequence: CASSLGLAGDQETQYF. CDR3 sequence (DNA): TGTGCCAGCAGCTTAGGGCTAGCGGGGGATCAAGAGACCCAGTACTTC. Full variable domain (missing parts from reference TRBV7-2 and TRBJ2-5): GAGVSQSPSNKVTEKGKDVELRCDPISGHTALYWYRQSLGQGLEFLIYFQGNSAPDKSGLPSDRFSAERTGGSVSTLTIQRTQQEDSAVYLCASSLGLAGDQETQYFGPGTRLLVL.

There are many counts of this clonotype. DNA of the CDR3: TGCAGCGTGTTGTTGAAAATGAACACTGAAGCTTTCTTT. Protein: CSVLLKMNTEAFF. The chain carries TRBV29-1 and TRBJ1-1; the D is unclear. The V and J ends lost 6 bases and 0 bases respectively, with 11 bases between them. The CDR3 is 13 amino acids. In germline, CDR1 is SQVTM, CDR2 ANQGSEA. Drawing the rest from reference TRBV29-1 and TRBJ1-1, the complete variable domain is SAVISQKPSRDICQRGTSLTIQCQVDSQVTMMFWYRQQPGQSLTLIATANQGSEATYESGFVIDKFPISRPNLTFSTLTVSNMSPEDSSIYLCSVLLKMNTEAFFGQGTRLTVV.

This clonotype came up many times. This chain joins TRBV19 and TRBJ1-2; D call uncertain. Trimming pared 10 bases from V and 7 bases from J, leaving 13 bases between. This CDR3 contains 11 residues. Germline V gives CDR1 LNHDA, CDR2 SQIVND (reference sequence). Written as DNA, the CDR3 is TGTGCCACTACAAAATCAGGTGGCTACACCTTC. Translating gives CATTKSGGYTF.

This clonotype was counted ten times or more. V gene TRBV7-8 combines with J gene TRBJ2-1; possible D gene TRBD2, 5 bases. Germline CDR1 SGHVS, CDR2 FQNEAQ. CDR3 length: 14 amino acids. V was trimmed by 0 bases and J by 7 bases, leaving 10 bases between them. The CDR3 DNA reads TGTGCCAGCAGCTTAGCGGGAGAGCGGAATGAGCAGTTCTTC. It yields the protein CASSLAGERNEQFF.

This clonotype was recorded many times. The genes are TRBV7-2 and TRBJ2-3, with D possibly TRBD1 on 6 matching bases. CDR3 size: 15 residues. Germline values: CDR1 SGHTA, CDR2 FQGNSA. Trimming removed 1 base from V and 4 bases from J, with 12 bases in between. The CDR3 is CASSLEARTADTQYF. The CDR3 nucleotides are TGTGCCAGCAGCTTAGAGGCCAGGACAGCAGATACGCAGTATTTT.

This clonotype was observed once. This chain connects TRBV12-3 or TRBV12-4 to TRBJ2-3, with a tentative D call TRBD1 (6 bases). Between the trimmed V and J ends, which lost 5 bases and 7 bases, there was a span of 25 bases. CDR3 size: 17 residues. In DNA, the CDR3 is TGTGCCAGCAGTCAATCAATCAGGGGTGAGAAGGGGAATACGCAGTATTTT. This encodes CASSQSIRGEKGNTQYF.

This clonotype has a count of ten or more. The chain couples TRBV20-1 to TRBJ1-6; 7 nucleotides line up with TRBD1. Germline V CDR1 and CDR2: DFQATT, SNEGSKA (reference sequence). The J segment lost 6 bases and the V segment lost 3 bases, leaving 8 bases of the junction unmatched. The CDR3 totals 15 residues. The CDR3 coding sequence is TGCAGTGCTAGGTCGGACAGGCGGGCTAATTCACCCCTCCACTTT. Translated: CSARSDRRANSPLHF.

This clonotype was recorded a few times. The V and J genes are TRBV7-2 and TRBJ2-7, with 8 bases aligning to TRBD2. The V gene's germline CDR1 is SGHTA and CDR2 FQGNSA. The CDR3 contains 15 residues. V lost 1 base to trimming and J lost 7 bases; unmatched junction nucleotides: 9. In DNA, the CDR3 is TGTGCCAGCAGCTTAGGGTTAGCGGGGTATCGGGAGCAGTACTTC. Translated: CASSLGLAGYREQYF.

This clonotype was seen at least ten times. CDR3 region: CASSPRGGGAPGELFF. CDR3 sequence (DNA): TGTGCCAGCAGCCCCCGGGGAGGGGGCGCGCCCGGGGAGCTGTTTTTT. V and J are TRBV7-2 and TRBJ2-2, with D perhaps TRBD1 or TRBD2 (7 bases each). The V gene's germline CDR1 is SGHTA and CDR2 FQGNSA. The CDR3 is made up of 16 amino acids. Trimming pared 5 bases from V and 6 bases from J, leaving 19 bases between.

This clonotype has at least ten counts. This rearrangement joins TRBV12-3 or TRBV12-4 to TRBJ1-5, with 9 bases fitting TRBD1. The CDR3 length is 16 residues. V lost 5 bases, J lost 3 bases, and 8 bases stayed unmatched. This CDR3 reads CASSPGQGRHNQPQHF. CDR3 sequence (DNA): TGTGCCAGCAGTCCCGGACAGGGGCGCCACAATCAGCCCCAGCATTTT.

This clonotype was counted at least ten times. V usage is TRBV12-5 and J usage is TRBJ1-5; 10 bases map to TRBD1. The germline V gene encodes CDR1 LGHNT and CDR2 FRNRAP. The V gene end was trimmed by 4 bases and the J gene end by 5 bases; junction bases not matched to a gene: 5. The CDR3 runs 15 residues. The CDR3 spells CASGWGQGIYQPQHF. For the CDR3, the DNA is TGTGCTAGTGGTTGGGGACAGGGGATATATCAGCCCCAGCATTTT.

This clonotype was seen many times. The chain recombines TRBV7-2 with TRBJ1-3; no clear D. In germline, CDR1 is SGHTA, CDR2 FQGNSA. The CDR3 is 13 residues long. The germline V and J ends were trimmed by 6 bases and 6 bases, with 12 bases remaining between them. CDR3 DNA: TGTGCCAGCAGTCGGAATTGGCAAAACACCATATATTTT. Its protein is CASSRNWQNTIYF.

This clonotype occurred many times. The chain links TRBV7-9 to TRBJ2-5, with D possibly matching TRBD1 (6 bases). CDR3 length: 15 amino acids. Trimming shortened V by 0 bases and J by 3 bases, and 11 bases separated the two germline ends. Germline V lookup: CDR1 SEHNR, CDR2 FQNEAQ (reference sequence). The CDR3 sequence: CASSLAGGQKETQYF. CDR3 in DNA: TGTGCCAGCAGCTTAGCTGGGGGCCAGAAAGAGACCCAGTACTTC.

In its sample, this clonotype was seen many times. The CDR3 here is CSADGRGQGAYNEQYF. CDR3 nucleotide sequence: TGCAGTGCTGACGGTAGAGGACAGGGGGCTTACAACGAGCAGTACTTC. The genes are TRBV20-1 and TRBJ2-7; 11 bases match TRBD1. The CDR3 length is 16 residues. The germline V gene has CDR1 DFQATT and CDR2 SNEGSKA (reference sequence). After removal of 5 bases from V and 5 bases from J, the junction contained 14 bases not matched to a gene.

Concerning this clonotype itself: This could be a read error, since a much larger clone is one nucleotide away. The V call is TRBV7-2, the J call TRBJ1-2; 7 bases align to TRBD1. The germline CDR1 and CDR2 sequences are SGHTA and FQGNSA. The CDR3 runs to 14 residues. The ends lost 1 base at V and 8 bases at J; junction bases unmatched: 7. The CDR3 here is CASSLVLTGQGYTF. DNA for the CDR3: TGTGCCAGCAGCTTAGTGCTGACAGGGCAAGGCTACACCTTC.